The 25 T cell receptor beta chains below come from one sample, sequenced in a study of shared clonotypes between healthy human individuals. Clones were read by immunoSEQ multiplex PCR, and TCRdb kept only the in-frame ones, dropping some. There are around 480,000 clones in the sample; roughly 85% occur only once, and 9.5% to 15% lies in the top ten. Material for sequencing was PBMCs. The receptors stem from a woman between 35 and 50 years old in good health. Some clones in this sample may be carry-over from other donors' samples.

The chain uses TRBV4-3 and TRBJ2-1; no reliable D call. Looked up from germline, CDR1 is LGHNA and CDR2 is YSLEER. There are 12 residues in the CDR3. Trimming shortened V by 1 base and J by 10 bases, and 8 bases separated the two germline ends. The DNA for the CDR3 is TGCGCCAGCAGCCAAGGCCCAAGAGAGCAGTTCTTC. It is translated as CASSQGPREQFF.

A remark on this clone: This sample also contains other DNA sequences that code for the same CDR3. The chain is built from TRBV5-1 and TRBJ2-1; D gene uncertain. The CDR3 is 12 amino acids. Germline V gives CDR1 SGHRS, CDR2 YFSETQ. The ends were cut back, 0 bases at V and 6 bases at J, with 4 bases in the middle. The CDR3, as DNA: TGCGCCAGCAGCTTGGCGGGCAATGAGCAGTTCTTC. It yields the protein CASSLAGNEQFF.

This clone came up a few times. V is TRBV27 and J is TRBJ2-1; 14 nucleotides align to TRBD2. Germline CDR1 MNHEY, CDR2 SMNVEV (reference sequence). With 6 bases clipped from V and 9 bases from J, the junction kept 7 bases outside the gene matches. The CDR3 consists of 15 residues. CDR3 DNA: TGTGCCAGCAGGACTAGCGGGAGGGCCTTCCTTGAGCAGTTCTTC. Protein: CASRTSGRAFLEQFF.

V and J are TRBV4-1 and TRBJ2-2; D is perhaps TRBD1 (6 bases). Germline lookup yields CDR1 MGHRA and CDR2 YSYEKL. The CDR3 loop spans 13 amino acids. Trimming took 3 bases from V and 6 from J, leaving 8 bases between them. The CDR3 nucleotides read TGCGCCAGCAGCCAGCCAGGGGCCGGGGAGCTGTTTTTT. Encoded protein: CASSQPGAGELFF.

V gene TRBV5-4 combines with J gene TRBJ2-1, with 14 nucleotides matching TRBD2. The CDR3 is 16 residues long. Unmatched junction bases numbered 4, after V lost 3 bases and J lost 5 bases. Germline assignment: CDR1 SGHNT and CDR2 YYREEE (reference sequence). The CDR3 loop reads CASSSGTSGSHNEQFF. CDR3 coding DNA: TGTGCCAGCAGCTCCGGGACTAGCGGGAGTCACAATGAGCAGTTCTTC.

This chain links TRBV5-1 with TRBJ2-5; D uncertain. Per germline, CDR1 SGHRS and CDR2 YFSETQ. Trimming removed 4 bases at V and 3 bases at J, with 13 bases between. The CDR3 spans 14 residues. In DNA, the CDR3 is TGCGCCAGCAGCCCCCTTTCTCAGGAAGAGACCCAGTACTTC. Amino acids: CASSPLSQEETQYF.

The gene calls are TRBV28 and TRBJ1-4; no definite D call. This CDR3 is 15 amino acids long. V lost 3 bases and J lost 0, with 8 bases in between. CDR1 and CDR2 (germline): MDHEN, SYDVKM. The chain's CDR3 is CASSLLETTNEKLFF. The CDR3 DNA reads as TGTGCCAGCAGTTTGTTGGAAACAACTAATGAAAAACTGTTTTTT.

The J gene is TRBJ2-3, the V gene TRBV15; 9 bases agree with TRBD2. This CDR3 has 17 amino acids. Germline values: CDR1 LNHNV, CDR2 YYDKDF (reference sequence). V shed 2 bases, J shed 1 base, and the junction held 7 bases outside the gene matches. The CDR3 nucleotides read TGTGCCACCAGCAGAACTGCTGTAGCGGGAGGCACAGATACGCAGTATTTT. Its translation is CATSRTAVAGGTDTQYF.

This clone was found once. The rearrangement uses TRBV5-4 and TRBJ1-6; D is unclear. The CDR3 consists of 14 residues. With 4 bases removed from V and 5 bases from J, the gap between germline ends came to 10 bases. Per germline, CDR1 SGHNT and CDR2 YYREEE (reference sequence). The CDR3 here is CASSRGSNNSPLHF. CDR3 in DNA: TGTGCCAGCAGCCGGGGATCAAATAATTCACCCCTCCACTTT.

The chain combines TRBV7-2 with TRBJ1-3; maybe TRBD1 (5 bases). From germline, CDR1 is SGHTA and CDR2 FQGNSA. The CDR3 runs to 17 residues. V lost 1 base and J 4 bases, leaving 17 bases between the germline ends. CDR3 sequence: CASSLVGLGEYGNTIYF. Here the CDR3 DNA reads TGTGCCAGCAGCTTAGTGGGTTTGGGGGAATACGGAAACACCATATATTTT.

This chain links TRBV5-1 with TRBJ2-5; TRBD2 agrees at 7 bases. The V gene's germline CDR1 is SGHRS and CDR2 YFSETQ. V was clipped by 0 bases and J by 5 bases; unmatched bases: 7. The CDR3 is 15 amino acids. For the CDR3, the DNA is TGCGCCAGCAGCTTGGGGGGCGGGAGTGAGGAGACCCAGTACTTC. It yields the protein CASSLGGGSEETQYF.

This clone appeared a single time. The chain has TRBV5-1 and TRBJ2-7; 8 bases match TRBD2. The CDR3 spans 15 residues. The germline gives CDR1 SGHRS, CDR2 YFSETQ. The trim removed 4 bases at V and 0 bases at J, leaving 6 bases unmatched. CDR3 bases: TGCGCCAGCAGCCCCTACAGCGGGAGCTCCTACGAGCAGTACTTC. It specifies CASSPYSGSSYEQYF.

The gene calls are TRBV18 and TRBJ2-1; no definite D call. Germline lookup yields CDR1 KGHSH and CDR2 LQKENI. The V and J ends lost 4 bases and 15 bases respectively, with 19 bases between them. The CDR3 is 13 residues long. Here the CDR3 DNA reads TGTGCCAGCTCACTATACCGAGCAGCATACCCGTTCTTC. Translated, it gives CASSLYRAAYPFF.

The V call is TRBV5-1, the J call TRBJ1-2, with D perhaps TRBD1 (5 bases). Germline V gene sequence: CDR1 SGHRS, CDR2 YFSETQ. This CDR3 has 15 amino acids. The ends were cut back, 0 bases at V and 3 bases at J, with 12 bases in the middle. CDR3 sequence reads: CASSLEWRGDYGYTF. For the CDR3, the DNA is TGCGCCAGCAGCTTGGAGTGGAGAGGGGACTATGGCTACACCTTC.

The V and J genes are TRBV6-6 and TRBJ2-5; D not resolved. The closer fit of TRBJ2-7 to the DNA end suggests the J call may be wrong. CDR3 length equals 11 residues. The germline V gene encodes CDR1 MNHNY and CDR2 SVGAGI (reference sequence). The CDR3 loop reads CASSYFYEQYF. In DNA, the CDR3 is TGTGCCAGCAGTTATTTCTACGAGCAGTACTTC.

This rearrangement joins TRBV5-1 to TRBJ2-7; the match to TRBD1 covers 9 bases. J gave up 6 bases and V 4 bases, and 8 bases lay outside the gene matches. Germline V gene data show CDR1 as SGHRS and CDR2 as YFSETQ. This CDR3 has 14 amino acids. CDR3: CASSVNRGRFEQYF. The CDR3 bases are TGCGCCAGCAGCGTTAACAGGGGGCGCTTCGAGCAGTACTTC.

V is TRBV14 and J is TRBJ2-1, with TRBD2 as a possible D gene (5 bases). Germline loops: CDR1 SGHDN, CDR2 FVKESK. This CDR3 contains 18 residues. V shed 0 bases and J shed 2 bases, with 17 bases lying between them. This chain's CDR3 is CASSQDGYSDYTYNEQFF. The CDR3 DNA reads TGTGCCAGCAGCCAAGATGGTTATAGCGACTATACCTACAATGAGCAGTTCTTC. The entire variable domain, with the rest obtained from reference TRBV14 and TRBJ2-1, is as follows: EAGVTQFPSHSVIEKGQTVTLRCDPISGHDNLYWYRRVMGKEIKFLLHFVKESKQDESGMPNNRFLAERTGGTYSTLKVQPAELEDSGVYFCASSQDGYSDYTYNEQFFGPGTRLTVL.

About this clone itself: Within the sample, other DNA sequences also encode this same CDR3. This chain uses TRBV9 with TRBJ2-2; D call uncertain. The ends were cut back, 4 bases at V and 2 bases at J, with 3 bases in the middle. Germline V CDR1 and CDR2: SGDLS, YYNGEE. The CDR3 runs 12 residues. CDR3 protein: CASSPNTGELFF. CDR3 nucleotide sequence: TGTGCCAGCAGCCCTAACACCGGGGAGCTGTTTTTT.

The chain links TRBV5-6 to TRBJ2-1, with 10 bases identical to TRBD2. The CDR3 is made up of 16 amino acids. From germline, CDR1 is SGHDT and CDR2 YYEEEE. V lost 4 bases, J lost 9 bases, and 13 bases stayed unmatched. The CDR3 DNA reads TGTGCCAGCAGCCCGGGGCTAGCGGGAGTCGGTAGTGAGCAGTTCTTC. As protein: CASSPGLAGVGSEQFF.

V usage is TRBV6-1 and J usage is TRBJ2-3; D is tentatively TRBD1 or TRBD2 (5 bases each). CDR3 size: 15 residues. V was trimmed by 4 bases and J by 2 bases, leaving 13 bases between them. Germline V lookup: CDR1 MNHNS, CDR2 SASEGT. The chain's CDR3 is CASSGSGPPTDTQYF. CDR3 coding DNA: TGTGCCAGCAGTGGCTCGGGACCACCCACAGATACGCAGTATTTT.

This clone was seen once. The chain links TRBV18 to TRBJ1-1; D might be TRBD1 (5 bases). Germline V gene lookup returns CDR1 KGHSH and CDR2 LQKENI. The CDR3 consists of 14 residues. Trimming pared 2 bases from V and 1 base from J, leaving 8 bases between. CDR3 residues: CASSPGTGNTEAFF. The DNA of the CDR3 is TGTGCCAGCTCACCAGGGACCGGGAACACTGAAGCTTTCTTT.

Note on this clone: Compared with germline, one end of the junction differs, possibly owing to a read error. The V gene is TRBV6-1, the J gene TRBJ2-5; D gene ambiguous. The CDR3 totals 12 residues. Germline loops: CDR1 MNHNS, CDR2 SASEGT. The CDR3 bases are TGTGCCAGCAGTGAATCCCAAGGGACCCAGTACTTC. Translation: CASSESQGTQYF.

The rearrangement uses TRBV27 and TRBJ1-1; D ambiguous. This CDR3 region has 14 residues. Germline V lookup: CDR1 MNHEY, CDR2 SMNVEV (reference sequence). Trimming pared 3 bases from V and 2 bases from J, leaving 10 bases between. CDR3 nucleotides: TGTGCCAGCAGTTTCGCCGAACCAAACACTGAAGCTTTCTTT. Amino acid sequence: CASSFAEPNTEAFF.

The genes are TRBV7-6 and TRBJ2-1, with D perhaps assigned TRBD1 or TRBD2 (8 bases each). Between the trimmed V and J ends, which lost 6 bases and 0 bases, there was a span of 21 bases. The germline gives CDR1 SGHVS, CDR2 FNYEAQ. CDR3 length: 18 residues. CDR3 sequence reads: CASSQGAASGFSYNEQFF. CDR3 in DNA: TGTGCCAGCAGTCAGGGGGCGGCTAGCGGGTTCTCCTACAATGAGCAGTTCTTC.

J is TRBJ2-5 and V is TRBV7-9; 8 bases align to TRBD2. CDR1 and CDR2 (germline): SEHNR, FQNEAQ (reference sequence). Trimming took 5 bases from V and 4 from J; bases not matched to a gene: 9. The CDR3 has 15 amino acids. CDR3 DNA: TGTGCCAGCAGCCCCGGAGGCCGGGGGGGAGAGACCCAGTACTTC. Translated, it gives CASSPGGRGGETQYF.